These T cell receptor beta chains were read from a single sample in a study of technical replicates of blood from several donors. The method was immunoSEQ multiplex PCR; TCRdb's version includes in-frame clones alone and lacks a portion of them. The profile shows 75,000 to 95,000 clones, about 94% of them singletons. The source material was T cells isolated from PBMCs. Receptor source: a human donor in good health. The CDR3 runs from the conserved cysteine through the conserved F or W. D genes are given only for firm matches. Only some rows state a clone size, as once, few, many or a class for expanded clones.

TRBJ1-2,TRBV28,.,.,CASYLRGYGYTF,TGTGCCAGCTACCTTAGGGGATATGGCTACACCTTC
TRBJ1-2,TRBV7-9,once,TRBD1,CASTRITGDQHYGYTF,TGTGCCAGCACCCGGATAACAGGGGATCAACACTATGGCTACACCTTC
TRBJ1-5,TRBV19,.,.,CASSITRVGQPQHF,TGTGCCAGTAGTATCACCAGGGTAGGGCAGCCCCAGCATTTT
TRBJ2-1,TRBV7-2,.,TRBD1,CARRDSLYNEQFF,TGTGCCAGAAGGGACAGCCTGTACAATGAGCAGTTCTTC
TRBJ2-7,TRBV7-9,.,TRBD1,CASSAPTGGYEQYF,TGTGCCAGCAGCGCCCCAACAGGGGGCTACGAGCAGTACTTC
TRBJ2-6,TRBV5-1,.,.,CASSGDSGANVLTF,TGCGCCAGCAGCGGAGACTCTGGGGCCAACGTCCTGACTTTC
TRBJ1-2,TRBV27,.,.,CASSFLSLRRDFYGYTF,TGTGCCAGCAGTTTCTTGTCCCTAAGGAGGGACTTTTATGGCTACACCTTC
TRBJ2-1,TRBV6-5,.,.,CASSPPAGHNEQFF,TGTGCCAGCAGTCCTCCCGCGGGACACAATGAGCAGTTCTTC
TRBJ2-5,TRBV10-3,.,.,CAISEEGGATQYF,TGTGCCATCAGTGAGGAGGGTGGAGCAACCCAGTACTTC
TRBJ1-5,TRBV19,.,TRBD1,CASSRDSYLNQPQHF,TGTGCCAGTAGCCGGGACAGTTACCTAAATCAGCCCCAGCATTTT
TRBJ2-7,TRBV5-6,.,.,CASSFLAGNGQYF,TGTGCCAGCAGCTTCCTCGCGGGAAATGGGCAGTACTTC
TRBJ1-4,TRBV28,.,TRBD1,CASSLDRGDEKLFF,TGTGCCAGCAGTCTGGACAGGGGGGACGAAAAACTGTTTTTT
TRBJ2-2,TRBV28,once,TRBD2,CASSLLGLAGKTGELFF,TGTGCCAGCAGTTTATTAGGCCTAGCGGGGAAAACCGGGGAGCTGTTTTTT
TRBJ2-7,TRBV10-3,.,TRBD1,CAISEQGYEQYF,TGTGCCATCAGTGAACAGGGGTACGAGCAGTACTTC
TRBJ1-2,TRBV30,.,TRBD1,CAWGQGNYGYTF,TGTGCCTGGGGACAGGGGAACTATGGCTACACCTTC
TRBJ2-7,TRBV28,.,.,CASSLWGSSYEQYF,TGTGCCAGCAGTTTATGGGGGAGTTCCTACGAGCAGTACTTC
TRBJ2-7,TRBV19,few,.,CASSVQASYEQYF,TGTGCCAGTAGTGTTCAGGCTTCCTACGAGCAGTACTTC
TRBJ2-2,TRBV27,.,TRBD2,CASSRLAGVDGELFF,TGTGCCAGCAGTCGACTAGCTGGGGTTGACGGGGAGCTGTTTTTT
TRBJ2-2,TRBV5-4,.,TRBD2,CASSLAQLAGAGELFF,TGTGCCAGCAGCTTGGCCCAGCTAGCGGGAGCCGGGGAGCTGTTTTTT
TRBJ1-4,TRBV19,once,TRBD1,CASSMRPGQVNEKLFF,TGTGCCAGTAGTATGAGGCCGGGACAGGTCAATGAAAAACTGTTTTTT
TRBJ2-1,TRBV6-6,.,.,CASSSLGLRGLPEQFF,TGTGCCAGCAGTTCTCTGGGACTTAGAGGCCTTCCCGAGCAGTTCTTC
TRBJ2-7,TRBV5-6,.,TRBD2,CASSFGRGDYEQYF,TGTGCCAGCAGCTTTGGACGGGGGGACTACGAGCAGTACTTC
TRBJ2-2,TRBV6-6,.,TRBD1,CASSYPTGGITGELFF,TGTGCCAGCAGTTACCCAACAGGGGGCATCACCGGGGAGCTGTTTTTT
TRBJ1-4,TRBV5-1,.,TRBD1,CASSLQARTGVRIEKLFF,TGCGCCAGCAGCTTGCAGGCGAGGACAGGGGTGAGAATAGAAAAACTGTTTTTT
TRBJ2-5,TRBV5-4,.,TRBD1,CASSLFSGTGGRETQYF,TGTGCCAGCAGCTTGTTTTCTGGGACAGGGGGCCGAGAGACCCAGTACTTC
TRBJ2-7,TRBV6-5,.,.,CASSYSSRLSSYEQYF,TGTGCCAGCAGTTACTCGTCCCGACTGAGCTCCTACGAGCAGTACTTC
TRBJ1-1,TRBV29-1,once,.,CSVDRQLNTEAFF,TGCAGCGTTGACAGGCAGCTGAACACTGAAGCTTTCTTT
TRBJ2-4,TRBV4-1,.,TRBD2,CASSQTLAAQSIAKNIQYF,TGCGCCAGCAGCCAAACGCTAGCGGCCCAAAGCATAGCCAAAAACATTCAGTACTTC
TRBJ2-1,TRBV19,.,TRBD1,CASTPGQGTYNEQFF,TGTGCCAGTACCCCGGGACAGGGGACCTACAATGAGCAGTTCTTC
TRBJ2-7,TRBV30,.,TRBD1,CACGQESSYEQYF,TGTGCCTGTGGACAGGAGAGCTCCTACGAGCAGTACTTC
TRBJ2-1,TRBV4-2,.,.,CASSQRQAGEQFF,TGTGCCAGCAGCCAAAGACAGGCCGGTGAGCAGTTCTTC
TRBJ2-7,TRBV6-5,.,TRBD1,CASRLQGGSSYEQYF,TGTGCCAGCAGATTACAGGGGGGAAGCTCCTACGAGCAGTACTTC
TRBJ2-1,TRBV10-2,.,TRBD1,CASSRDRDDEQFF,TGCGCCAGCAGCCGGGACAGGGACGATGAGCAGTTCTTC
TRBJ2-1,TRBV28,.,.,CASSLEGQHNEQFF,TGTGCCAGCAGTTTAGAGGGTCAGCACAATGAGCAGTTCTTC
TRBJ1-5,TRBV27,.,.,CASSKRSSPNQPQHF,TGTGCCAGCAGTAAACGGTCCTCACCGAATCAGCCCCAGCATTTT
TRBJ1-3,TRBV9,once,.,CASSVTGSGGNTIYF,TGTGCCAGCAGCGTAACAGGGTCGGGAGGAAACACCATATATTTT
TRBJ2-1,TRBV19,.,TRBD2,CASRDLAGGSYNEQFF,TGTGCCAGTAGGGATTTAGCGGGAGGCTCCTACAATGAGCAGTTCTTC
TRBJ2-4,TRBV4-1,.,.,CASSQGRGGVSLAKNIQYF,TGCGCCAGCAGCCAAGGAAGAGGAGGAGTCTCCTTAGCCAAAAACATTCAGTACTTC
TRBJ1-2,TRBV11-2,.,TRBD1,CASSPRQGSPYGYTF,TGTGCCAGCAGCCCAAGACAGGGAAGCCCCTATGGCTACACCTTC
TRBJ2-3,TRBV29-1,.,TRBD1,CSALQGATDTQYF,TGCAGCGCCCTACAGGGGGCGACAGATACGCAGTATTTT
TRBJ2-1,TRBV27,few,TRBD2,CASSLVSAGGHNEQFF,TGTGCCAGCAGTTTAGTTTCCGCGGGAGGGCACAATGAGCAGTTCTTC
TRBJ2-1,TRBV27,.,TRBD2,CASSSGGSYNEQFF,TGTGCCAGCAGCTCGGGGGGCTCCTACAATGAGCAGTTCTTC